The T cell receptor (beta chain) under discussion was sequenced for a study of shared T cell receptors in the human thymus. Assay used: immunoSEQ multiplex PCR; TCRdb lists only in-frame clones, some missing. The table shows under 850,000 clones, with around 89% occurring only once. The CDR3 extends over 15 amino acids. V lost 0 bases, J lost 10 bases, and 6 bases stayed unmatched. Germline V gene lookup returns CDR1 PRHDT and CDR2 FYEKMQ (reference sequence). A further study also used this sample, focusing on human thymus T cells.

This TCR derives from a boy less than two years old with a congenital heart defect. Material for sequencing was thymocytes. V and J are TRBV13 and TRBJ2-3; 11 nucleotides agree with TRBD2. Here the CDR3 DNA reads TGTGCCAGCAGCTTAGGACTAGCGGGAGAATCTGCGCAGTATTTT. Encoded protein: CASSLGLAGESAQYF.